The T cell receptor beta chain described here comes from a study of tumor-infiltrating lymphocytes in oesophageal squamous cell carcinoma. In its sample, this clonotype was seen a few times. A much bigger clone sits one base away, suggesting this may be a read error. TCRdb passed the PCR reads through MiXCR, listing each CDR3 protein once. The sample lists under 8,000 distinct CDR3 sequences, 13% to 15% seen once, with approximately 15% in the top ten. This sequence originates from a male donor with esophageal squamous cell carcinoma. Sequenced material: esophageal tumor tissue.

For the CDR3, the DNA is TGTGCCAGCAGGCCCACCGGGGGGCGCCCCTACGAGCAGTTCTTC. Encoded protein: CASRPTGGRPYEQFF. The chain is built from TRBV6-1 and TRBJ2-1; a possible D gene is TRBD2 (7 bases). The CDR3 extends over 15 amino acids. Germline CDR1 is MNHNS and CDR2 is SASEGT. V was clipped by 6 bases and J by 10 bases, with 22 bases between them.